Below, 13 T cell receptor beta chains from the same sample are listed, as sequenced in a study of CD8 T cells in ankylosing spondylitis. Study-level findings and limits: There was a TCR beta motif, made of 7 to 9 highly homologous variants, that appeared characteristic of ankylosing spondylitis blood.

The antigens these receptors bind are not known. MiXCR was run by TCRdb on the 5' RACE reads, yielding one entry per CDR3 protein. The sample lists some 800,000 distinct CDR3 sequences, roughly 10% occurring once. Sequenced sample: blood, either unsorted or a sorted T cell fraction (not recorded which). The receptors were gathered from a male donor with ankylosing spondylitis.

This clonotype appeared a few times. The rearrangement joins TRBV20-1 to TRBJ2-3; TRBD2 might be the D (6 bases). With 8 bases removed from V and 3 bases from J, the gap between germline ends came to 21 bases. The CDR3 loop spans 15 amino acids. Germline CDR1 and CDR2: DFQATT and SNEGSKA (reference sequence). The CDR3 DNA reads as TGCAGTACAGGAGGGGTCCCCTTGGGTACAGATACGCAGTATTTT. Protein: CSTGGVPLGTDTQYF.

V gene TRBV6-4 combines with J gene TRBJ1-4, with 8 positions matching TRBD1. This CDR3 is 14 amino acids long. V was pared by 5 bases and J by 6 bases, with 5 bases of the junction left unmatched. The germline gives CDR1 MRHNA, CDR2 SNTAGT. The CDR3 region is CASSPGTGYEKLFF. The CDR3 bases are TGTGCCAGCAGTCCAGGGACAGGCTATGAAAAACTGTTTTTT.

This clonotype was observed many times. The chain is built from TRBV20-1 and TRBJ1-4; D is ambiguous. CDR1 is DFQATT, CDR2 SNEGSKA, per germline (reference sequence). The germline V and J ends were trimmed by 0 bases and 4 bases, with 9 bases remaining between them. CDR3 size: 14 residues. DNA of the CDR3: TGCAGTGCTAGAGATCTCGTGGGTAATGAAAAACTGTTTTTT. It yields the protein CSARDLVGNEKLFF.

The genes are TRBV5-1 and TRBJ2-1; 14 positions match TRBD2. This CDR3 has 16 residues. The germline V gene encodes CDR1 SGHRS and CDR2 YFSETQ. Germline trimming cut 1 base from V and 5 bases from J; bases unmatched to any gene: 2. Written as DNA, the CDR3 is TGCGCCAGCAGCTTGATGACTAGCGGGGGGGACAATGAGCAGTTCTTC. As protein: CASSLMTSGGDNEQFF.

This clonotype was seen a handful of times. The rearrangement uses TRBV10-3 and TRBJ2-3; 8 nucleotides align to TRBD2. V trimming: 10 bases; J trimming: 5 bases; junction bases outside the gene matches: 14. Germline CDR1 ENHRY, CDR2 SYGVKD. The length of the CDR3 is 15 residues. CDR3 sequence (DNA): TGTGCCACCCGGGGGATGCTAGCGGGTAAAGATACGCAGTATTTT. Amino acids: CATRGMLAGKDTQYF.

This clonotype has just a few counts. The chain recombines TRBV12-3 or TRBV12-4 with TRBJ1-6; 9 nucleotides align to TRBD1. Losses at the gene ends were 5 bases for V and 10 bases for J; bases not matched to a gene: 6. The CDR3 spans 14 residues. The CDR3 DNA is TGTGCCAGCAGTCCGGGGACAGGGCAGTCACCCCTCCACTTT. Amino acid sequence: CASSPGTGQSPLHF.

The V gene is TRBV5-1, the J gene TRBJ2-1; 10 bases are a match to TRBD2. Unmatched junction bases numbered 9, after V lost 2 bases and J lost 4 bases. CDR1 is SGHRS and CDR2 is YFSETQ in the germline V gene. The CDR3 is 17 amino acids. CDR3 coding DNA: TGCGCCAGCAGCTTCCCTAGCGGGAGTGGGTCTTACAATGAGCAGTTCTTC. Its translation: CASSFPSGSGSYNEQFF.

V is TRBV12-3 or TRBV12-4 and J is TRBJ2-5; 10 positions match TRBD2. This CDR3 spans 15 amino acids. The junction had 4 bases not matched to a gene; V was cut back by 2 bases and J by 4 bases. CDR3 DNA: TGTGCCAGCAGTTTAAGGCTAGCGGGAGCAGAGACCCAGTACTTC. Its protein product is CASSLRLAGAETQYF.

The V call is TRBV12-3 or TRBV12-4, the J call TRBJ2-7, with a weak D call TRBD2 (7 bases). CDR3 length: 14 residues. The V end was cut by 6 bases, the J end by 3 bases, with 15 bases between. The CDR3: CASRQGGGIYEQYF. The CDR3 nucleotides are TGTGCCAGCAGGCAGGGAGGGGGGATCTACGAGCAGTACTTC.

This clonotype was picked up many times. V and J are TRBV7-2 and TRBJ2-3; D is unclear. Trimming cost V 4 bases and J 0 bases, with 5 bases left between them. The germline V gene has CDR1 SGHTA and CDR2 FQGNSA. This CDR3 region has 13 residues. The CDR3 bases are TGTGCCAGCAGCTCCCCCAGCACAGATACGCAGTATTTT. Its protein is CASSSPSTDTQYF.

The chain uses TRBV4-3 and TRBJ2-7, with 7 nucleotides matching TRBD2. The CDR3 loop spans 15 amino acids. Germline-derived CDR1 and CDR2 are LGHNA and YSLEER. V shed 4 bases and J 2 bases; nucleotides not matched to a gene: 8. CDR3 nucleotide sequence: TGCGCCAGCAGCCGCCAAGTGGGACTAACCTACGAGCAGTACTTC. Amino acid sequence: CASSRQVGLTYEQYF.

The rearrangement joins TRBV7-2 to TRBJ2-1, with 7 bases lining up with TRBD2. The trim removed 6 bases at V and 3 bases at J, leaving 8 bases unmatched. CDR3 length equals 15 residues. Germline V gives CDR1 SGHTA, CDR2 FQGNSA. The CDR3 here is CASSQSGAGYNEQFF. Written as DNA, the CDR3 is TGTGCCAGCAGTCAAAGCGGGGCCGGCTACAATGAGCAGTTCTTC.

This clonotype was seen only a few times. The J gene is TRBJ2-3, the V gene TRBV20-1; tentatively, D is TRBD1 (6 bases). V was trimmed by 8 bases and J by 3 bases, leaving 15 bases between them. CDR3 length: 13 amino acids. The germline CDR1 and CDR2 sequences are DFQATT and SNEGSKA (reference sequence). The CDR3 DNA sequence: TGCAGTCCCAGGGGTGGTTTTACAGATACGCAGTATTTT. Amino acid sequence: CSPRGGFTDTQYF.